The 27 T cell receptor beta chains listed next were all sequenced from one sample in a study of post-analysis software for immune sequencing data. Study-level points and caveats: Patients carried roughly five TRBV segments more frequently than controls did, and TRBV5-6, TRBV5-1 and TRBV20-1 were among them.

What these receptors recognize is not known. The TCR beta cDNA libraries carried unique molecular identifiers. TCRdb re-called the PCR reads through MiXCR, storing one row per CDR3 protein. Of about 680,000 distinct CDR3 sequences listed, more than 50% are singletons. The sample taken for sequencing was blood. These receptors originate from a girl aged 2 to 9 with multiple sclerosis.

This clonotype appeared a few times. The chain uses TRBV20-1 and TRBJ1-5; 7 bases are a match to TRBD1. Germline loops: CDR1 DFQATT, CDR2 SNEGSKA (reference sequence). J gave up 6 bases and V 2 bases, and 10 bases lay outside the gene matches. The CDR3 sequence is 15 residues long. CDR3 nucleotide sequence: TGCAGTGCTAGAAGGTCCGGACAGGCGGCTCAGCCCCAGCATTTT. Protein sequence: CSARRSGQAAQPQHF.

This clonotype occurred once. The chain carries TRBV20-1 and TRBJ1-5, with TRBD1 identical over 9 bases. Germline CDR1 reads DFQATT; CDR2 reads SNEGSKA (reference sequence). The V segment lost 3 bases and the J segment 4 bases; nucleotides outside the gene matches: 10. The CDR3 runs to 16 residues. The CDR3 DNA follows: TGCAGTGCTAGTAGACAGGGGGACGGGGGGAATCAGCCCCAGCATTTT. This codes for CSASRQGDGGNQPQHF.

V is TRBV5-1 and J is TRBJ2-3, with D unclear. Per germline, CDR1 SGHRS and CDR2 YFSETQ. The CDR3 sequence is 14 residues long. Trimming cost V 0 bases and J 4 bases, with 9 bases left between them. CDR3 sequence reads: CASSLATTADTQYF. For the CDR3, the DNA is TGCGCCAGCAGCTTGGCAACGACGGCAGATACGCAGTATTTT.

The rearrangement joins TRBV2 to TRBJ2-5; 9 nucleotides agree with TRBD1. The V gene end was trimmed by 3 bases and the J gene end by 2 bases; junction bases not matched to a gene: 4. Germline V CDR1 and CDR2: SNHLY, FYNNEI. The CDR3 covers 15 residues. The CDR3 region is CASSDGGQGQETQYF. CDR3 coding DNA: TGTGCCAGCAGTGACGGGGGACAGGGTCAAGAGACCCAGTACTTC.

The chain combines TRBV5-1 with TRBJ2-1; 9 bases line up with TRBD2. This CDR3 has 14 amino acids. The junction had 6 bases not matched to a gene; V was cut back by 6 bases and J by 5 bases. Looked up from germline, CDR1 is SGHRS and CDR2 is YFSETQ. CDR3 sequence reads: CASKLAGGNNEQFF. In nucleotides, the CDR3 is TGCGCCAGCAAGCTGGCGGGGGGGAACAATGAGCAGTTCTTC.

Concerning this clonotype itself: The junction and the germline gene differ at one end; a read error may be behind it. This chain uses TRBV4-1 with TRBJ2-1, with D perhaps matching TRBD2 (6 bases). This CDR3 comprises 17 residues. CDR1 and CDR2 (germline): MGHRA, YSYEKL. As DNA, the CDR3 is TGCGCCAACAGCCAAGGGACGGGGAGGAGGCCTTACAATGAGCAGTTCTTC. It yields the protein CANSQGTGRRPYNEQFF.

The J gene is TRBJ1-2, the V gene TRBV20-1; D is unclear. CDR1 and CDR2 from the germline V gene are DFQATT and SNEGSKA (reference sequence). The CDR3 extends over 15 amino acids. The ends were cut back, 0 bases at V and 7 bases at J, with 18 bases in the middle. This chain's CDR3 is CSARDLPDLLGGYTF. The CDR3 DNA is TGCAGTGCTAGAGATTTACCAGACCTACTCGGTGGCTACACCTTC.

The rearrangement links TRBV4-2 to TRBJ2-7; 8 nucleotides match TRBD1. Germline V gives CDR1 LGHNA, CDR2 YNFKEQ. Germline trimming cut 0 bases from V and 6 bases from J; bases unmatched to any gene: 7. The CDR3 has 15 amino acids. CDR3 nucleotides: TGTGCCAGCAGCCAAGAGGAGGGACAGGCTGGCGAGCAGTACTTC. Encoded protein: CASSQEEGQAGEQYF.

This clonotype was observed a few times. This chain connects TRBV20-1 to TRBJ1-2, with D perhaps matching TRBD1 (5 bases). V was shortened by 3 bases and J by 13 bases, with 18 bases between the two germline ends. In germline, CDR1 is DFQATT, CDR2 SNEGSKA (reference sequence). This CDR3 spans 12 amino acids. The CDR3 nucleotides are TGCAGTGCTAGGGATAGTTGGGACCTTTCCACCTTC. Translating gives CSARDSWDLSTF.

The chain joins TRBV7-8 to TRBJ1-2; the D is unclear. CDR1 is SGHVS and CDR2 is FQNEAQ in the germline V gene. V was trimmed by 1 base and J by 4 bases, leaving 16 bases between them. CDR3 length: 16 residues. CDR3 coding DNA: TGTGCCAGCAGCTTAGTAGCACAGCGGATCCTCTATGGCTACACCTTC. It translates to CASSLVAQRILYGYTF.

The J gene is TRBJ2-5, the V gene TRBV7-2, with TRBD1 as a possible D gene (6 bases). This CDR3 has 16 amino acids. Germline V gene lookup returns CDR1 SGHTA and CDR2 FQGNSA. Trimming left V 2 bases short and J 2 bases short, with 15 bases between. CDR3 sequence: CASSLKRVTGQETQYF. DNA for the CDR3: TGTGCCAGCAGCTTAAAAAGGGTGACAGGACAAGAGACCCAGTACTTC.

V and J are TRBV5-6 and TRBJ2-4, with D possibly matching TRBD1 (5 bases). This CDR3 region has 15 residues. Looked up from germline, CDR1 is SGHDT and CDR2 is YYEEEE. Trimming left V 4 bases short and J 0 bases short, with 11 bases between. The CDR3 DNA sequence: TGTGCCAGCAGCGGATGGCAGGGAGCCAAAAACATTCAGTACTTC. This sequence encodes CASSGWQGAKNIQYF.

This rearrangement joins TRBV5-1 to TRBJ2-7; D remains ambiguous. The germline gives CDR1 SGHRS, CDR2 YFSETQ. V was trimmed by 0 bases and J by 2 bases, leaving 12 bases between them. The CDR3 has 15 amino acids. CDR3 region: CASSLAPDFAYEQYF. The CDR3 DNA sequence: TGCGCCAGCAGCTTGGCCCCGGATTTCGCCTACGAGCAGTACTTC.

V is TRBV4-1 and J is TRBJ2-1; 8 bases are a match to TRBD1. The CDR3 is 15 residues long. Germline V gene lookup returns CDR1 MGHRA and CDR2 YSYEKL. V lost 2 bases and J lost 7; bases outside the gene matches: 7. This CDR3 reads CASSQRTGTVNEQFF. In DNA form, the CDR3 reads TGCGCCAGCAGCCAACGGACAGGGACAGTAAATGAGCAGTTCTTC.

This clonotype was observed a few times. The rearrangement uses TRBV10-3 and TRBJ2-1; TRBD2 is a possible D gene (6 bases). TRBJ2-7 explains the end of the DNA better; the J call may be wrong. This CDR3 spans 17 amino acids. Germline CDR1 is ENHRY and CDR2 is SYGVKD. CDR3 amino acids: CAISGSASVAEYNEQYF. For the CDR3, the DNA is TGTGCCATCAGTGGATCCGCTAGCGTAGCGGAATACAATGAGCAGTACTTC.

The CDR3 is CASSSYRTDTDTQYF. CDR3 DNA: TGTGCCAGCAGCTCGTATCGGACAGACACAGATACGCAGTATTTT. J is TRBJ2-3 and V is TRBV7-9, with a possible D match to TRBD1 (6 bases). V lost 4 bases, J lost 2 bases, and 13 bases lay in between. This CDR3 has 15 residues. The germline V gene encodes CDR1 SEHNR and CDR2 FQNEAQ (reference sequence).

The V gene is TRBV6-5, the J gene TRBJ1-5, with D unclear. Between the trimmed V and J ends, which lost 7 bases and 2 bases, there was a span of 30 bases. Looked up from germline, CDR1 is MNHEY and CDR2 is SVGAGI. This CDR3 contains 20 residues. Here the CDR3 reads CASTSAGPGSAPVRNQPQHF. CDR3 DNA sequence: TGTGCCAGCACTTCCGCCGGGCCCGGGTCAGCCCCTGTTCGCAATCAGCCCCAGCATTTT.

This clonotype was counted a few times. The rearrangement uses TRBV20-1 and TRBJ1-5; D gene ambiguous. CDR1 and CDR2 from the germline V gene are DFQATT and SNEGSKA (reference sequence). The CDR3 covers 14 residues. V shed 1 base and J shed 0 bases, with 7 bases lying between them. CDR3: CSARAGNSNQPQHF. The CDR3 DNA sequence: TGCAGTGCTAGAGCCGGGAATAGCAATCAGCCCCAGCATTTT.

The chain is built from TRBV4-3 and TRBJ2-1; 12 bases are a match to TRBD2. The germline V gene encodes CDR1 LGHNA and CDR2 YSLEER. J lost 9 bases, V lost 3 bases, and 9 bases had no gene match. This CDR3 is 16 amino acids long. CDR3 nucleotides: TGCGCCAGCAGCCAGAGACTAGCGGGGGATTCGGGTGAGCAGTTCTTC. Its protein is CASSQRLAGDSGEQFF.

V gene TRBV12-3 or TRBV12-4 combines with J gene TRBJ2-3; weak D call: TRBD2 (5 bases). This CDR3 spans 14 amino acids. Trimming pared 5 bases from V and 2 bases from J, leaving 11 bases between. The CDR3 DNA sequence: TGTGCCAGCAGTCGGGGAACGGACACAGATACGCAGTATTTT. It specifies CASSRGTDTDTQYF.

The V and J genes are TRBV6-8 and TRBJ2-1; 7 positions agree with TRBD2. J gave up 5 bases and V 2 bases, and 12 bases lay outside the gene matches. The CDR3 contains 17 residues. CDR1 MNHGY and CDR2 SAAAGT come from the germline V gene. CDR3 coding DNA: TGTGCCAGCAGTTACCGGGGCTTGCGGGGGTCAAACAATGAGCAGTTCTTC. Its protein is CASSYRGLRGSNNEQFF.

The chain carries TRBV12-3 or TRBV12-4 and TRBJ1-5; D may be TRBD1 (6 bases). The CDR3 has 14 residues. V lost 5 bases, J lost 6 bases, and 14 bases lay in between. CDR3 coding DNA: TGTGCCAGCAGTGCCCGGGACACGAGTCAGCCCCAGCATTTT. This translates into CASSARDTSQPQHF.

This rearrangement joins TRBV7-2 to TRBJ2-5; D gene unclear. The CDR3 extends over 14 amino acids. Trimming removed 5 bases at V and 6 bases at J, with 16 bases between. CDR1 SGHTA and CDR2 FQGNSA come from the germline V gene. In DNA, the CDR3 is TGTGCCAGCAGCCCCCTCGGGCGAGAGCAGACCCAGTACTTC. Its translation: CASSPLGREQTQYF.

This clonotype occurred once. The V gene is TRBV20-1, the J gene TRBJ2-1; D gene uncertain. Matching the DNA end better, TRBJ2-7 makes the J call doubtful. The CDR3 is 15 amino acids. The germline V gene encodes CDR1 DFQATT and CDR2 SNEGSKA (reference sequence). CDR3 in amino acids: CSALPTLSSYNEQYF. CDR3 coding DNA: TGCAGTGCTCTCCCCACGTTGAGCTCCTACAATGAGCAGTACTTC.

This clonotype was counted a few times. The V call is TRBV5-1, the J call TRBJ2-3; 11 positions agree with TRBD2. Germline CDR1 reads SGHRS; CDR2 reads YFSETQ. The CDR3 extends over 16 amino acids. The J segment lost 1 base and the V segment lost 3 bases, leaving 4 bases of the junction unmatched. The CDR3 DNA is TGCGCCAGCAGCTCGCCGGGACTAGCGGGCACAGATACGCAGTATTTT. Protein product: CASSSPGLAGTDTQYF.

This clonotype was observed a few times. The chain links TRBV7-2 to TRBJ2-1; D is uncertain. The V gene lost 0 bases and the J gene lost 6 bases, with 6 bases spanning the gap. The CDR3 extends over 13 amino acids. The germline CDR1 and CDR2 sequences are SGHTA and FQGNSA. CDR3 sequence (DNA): TGTGCCAGCAGCTTAGCGAGGATCAATGAGCAGTTCTTC. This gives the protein CASSLARINEQFF.

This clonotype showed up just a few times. In DNA form, the CDR3 reads TGTGCCAGCAGCTTAGGGGCTAGCGGCTACAATGAGCAGTTCTTC. The encoded protein is CASSLGASGYNEQFF. The chain carries TRBV7-3 and TRBJ2-1, with TRBD2 matching 7 bases. The germline CDR1 and CDR2 sequences are SGHTA and FQGTGA. This CDR3 region has 15 residues. The junction had 4 bases not matched to a gene; V was cut back by 2 bases and J by 3 bases.